The clone carrying this T cell receptor beta chain has a single count. The antigen is unknown. Sequencing used immunoSEQ multiplex PCR; TCRdb keeps in-frame clones, though not all of them. Of about 2,200,000 clones listed, about 93% are singletons. Germline lookup yields CDR1 WNHNN and CDR2 SYGVQD (reference sequence). J lost 0 bases, V lost 4 bases, and 7 bases had no gene match. The CDR3 extends over 18 amino acids. The naive CD8 fraction comprised CD45RO-negative cells positively selected for CCR7 and excluded terminally differentiated effector memory CD45RA+ cells. Each of the donors was a healthy adult who was HIV-negative and had not had a recent acute infection or vaccination. The record originates from a study of shared clonotypes between healthy human individuals. Study results and limitations: Having only a few donors restricted how much genetic and exposure-history diversity was captured.

The rearrangement links TRBV10-1 to TRBJ2-7, with TRBD2 identical over 15 bases. Specimen: naive CD8+ T cells from PBMCs. The TCR was taken from a man aged 18 to 30 in good health. Some clones in this sample may be carry-over from other donors' samples. CDR3 amino acids: CASSGGLAGGTPSYEQYF. Here the CDR3 DNA reads TGCGCCAGCAGTGGGGGACTAGCGGGAGGAACCCCCTCCTACGAGCAGTACTTC.